This record covers a single T cell receptor (beta chain). With V trimmed by 3 bases and J by 5 bases, 7 bases remained unmatched. Germline CDR1 reads SGHTA; CDR2 reads FQGNSA. This CDR3 spans 16 amino acids. The data derive from a study of blood T cell repertoires in COVID-19. Whole-study context: PBMCs, B-cell-depleted T cells, or T cells were the source of the cDNA or gDNA that made up the material.

The study assigned cohorts using participant-reported clinical history. Data came from immunoSEQ multiplex PCR; TCRdb stores just in-frame clones and leaves some out. The repertoire holds over 350,000 clones, with around nine tenths as singletons. The sequenced sample consisted of PBMCs or T cells enriched from blood (not recorded which). V is TRBV7-2 and J is TRBJ2-3, with TRBD2 matching over 11 bases. This clonotype was sampled from a woman aged 18-30 years with acute COVID-19. This CDR3 reads CASSFSGRALGDTQYF. CDR3 DNA: TGTGCCAGCAGCTTTAGCGGGAGGGCCCTTGGAGATACGCAGTATTTT. Using reference TRBV7-2 and TRBJ2-3 for the parts outside the CDR3, the full variable domain is GAGVSQSPSNKVTEKGKDVELRCDPISGHTALYWYRQSLGQGLEFLIYFQGNSAPDKSGLPSDRFSAERTGGSVSTLTIQRTQQEDSAVYLCASSFSGRALGDTQYFGPGTRLTVL.